This TCR beta chain came from a study of T-cell reconstitution after alpha-beta-depleted transplantation in children. CDR1 LNHNV and CDR2 YYDKDF come from the germline V gene (reference sequence). This CDR3 comprises 16 residues. V was clipped by 3 bases and J by 5 bases; unmatched bases: 5. Construction of the TCRbeta library involved unique molecular identifiers. TCRdb itself ran the PCR reads through MiXCR, one entry per CDR3 protein. The table lists around 410,000 distinct CDR3 sequences, approximately 11% of them singletons. This chain joins TRBV15 and TRBJ2-1; 12 positions agree with TRBD2. This clonotype was obtained from a human donor who donated a stem cell graft to a child with acute myeloid leukemia. The sequences come from PBMCs from the stem cell graft donor, collected from the stem cell graft. The DNA of the CDR3 is TGTGCCACCAGCAGGGGCCGGACTAGCGGGAACAATGAGCAGTTCTTC. Amino acids: CATSRGRTSGNNEQFF.